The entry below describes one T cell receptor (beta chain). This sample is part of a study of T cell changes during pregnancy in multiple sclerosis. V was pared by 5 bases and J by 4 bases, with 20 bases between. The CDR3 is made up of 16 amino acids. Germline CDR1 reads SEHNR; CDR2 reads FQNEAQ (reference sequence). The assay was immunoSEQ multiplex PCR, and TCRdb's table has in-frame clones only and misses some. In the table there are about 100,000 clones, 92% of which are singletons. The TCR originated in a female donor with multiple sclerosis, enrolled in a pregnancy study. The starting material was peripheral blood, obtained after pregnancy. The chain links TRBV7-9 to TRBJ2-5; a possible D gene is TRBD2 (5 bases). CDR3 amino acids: CASSLRAGFGVETQYF. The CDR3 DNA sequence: TGTGCCAGCAGCCTCCGGGCCGGGTTCGGGGTAGAGACCCAGTACTTC.